This TCR beta chain originates from a study of blood T cell repertoires in COVID-19. Study-wide background: Sources were T cells, B-cell-depleted T cells, or PBMCs; the material itself was cDNA or gDNA.

As handled by the study authors: Nucleated cell counts were estimated from reference gene primer amplification. Profiling relied on immunoSEQ multiplex PCR, and the TCRdb table lists in-frame clones only, not all of them. The V and J calls and clone size were taken over from that table, and D and trimming were inferred from the DNA. Here the sample spans over 200,000 clones, 70% to 90% being singletons. There are 15 residues in the CDR3. Deletions cut 0 bases from V and 8 bases from J, with 16 bases between. Germline CDR1 KGHSH, CDR2 LQKENI. V and J are TRBV18 and TRBJ1-2; weak D call: TRBD1 (6 bases). The origin of this receptor is a woman aged 45 to 65 in a cohort exposed to, infected with or recovered from COVID-19 (not recorded which). Material for sequencing was PBMCs or T cells enriched from blood (not recorded which). This CDR3 is CASSPPAGALGGYTF. CDR3 DNA sequence: TGTGCCAGCTCACCACCTGCGGGGGCGCTTGGCGGCTACACCTTC.